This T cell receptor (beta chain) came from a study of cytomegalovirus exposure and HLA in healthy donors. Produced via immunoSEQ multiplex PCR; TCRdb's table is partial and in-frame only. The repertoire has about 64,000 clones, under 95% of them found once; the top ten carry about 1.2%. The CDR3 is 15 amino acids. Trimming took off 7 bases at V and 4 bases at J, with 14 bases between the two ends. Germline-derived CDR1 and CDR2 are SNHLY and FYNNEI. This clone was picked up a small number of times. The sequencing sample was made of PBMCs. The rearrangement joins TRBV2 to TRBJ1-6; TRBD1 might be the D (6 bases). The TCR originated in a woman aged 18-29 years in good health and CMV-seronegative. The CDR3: CASTGQSIYNSPLHF. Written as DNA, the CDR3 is TGTGCCAGCACCGGACAGTCCATTTATAATTCACCCCTCCACTTT.